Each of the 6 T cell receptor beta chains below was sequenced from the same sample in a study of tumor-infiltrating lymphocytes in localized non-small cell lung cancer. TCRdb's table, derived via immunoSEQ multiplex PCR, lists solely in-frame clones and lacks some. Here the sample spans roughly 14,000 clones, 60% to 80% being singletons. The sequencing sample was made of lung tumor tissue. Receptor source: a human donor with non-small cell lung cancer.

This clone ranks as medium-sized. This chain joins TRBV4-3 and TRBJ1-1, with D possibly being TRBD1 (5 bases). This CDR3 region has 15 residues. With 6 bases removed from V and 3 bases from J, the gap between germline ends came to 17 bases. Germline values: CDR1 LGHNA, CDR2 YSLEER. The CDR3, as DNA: TGCGCCAGCAGGCCTTACAGGACCGGGGACACTGAAGCTTTCTTT. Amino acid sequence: CASRPYRTGDTEAFF.

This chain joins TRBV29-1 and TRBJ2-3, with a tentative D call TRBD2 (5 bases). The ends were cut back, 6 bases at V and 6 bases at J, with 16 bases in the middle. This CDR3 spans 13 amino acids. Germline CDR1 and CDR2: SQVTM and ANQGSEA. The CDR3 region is CSVTGSPTDTQYF. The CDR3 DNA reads TGCAGCGTCACGGGATCTCCGACGGATACGCAGTATTTT.

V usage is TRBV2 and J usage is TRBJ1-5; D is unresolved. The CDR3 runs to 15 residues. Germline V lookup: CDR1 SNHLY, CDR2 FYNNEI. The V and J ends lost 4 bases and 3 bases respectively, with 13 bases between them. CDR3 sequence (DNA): TGTGCCAGCAGTGTTCAGAAAGGCCCCAATCAGCCCCAGCATTTT. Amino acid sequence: CASSVQKGPNQPQHF.

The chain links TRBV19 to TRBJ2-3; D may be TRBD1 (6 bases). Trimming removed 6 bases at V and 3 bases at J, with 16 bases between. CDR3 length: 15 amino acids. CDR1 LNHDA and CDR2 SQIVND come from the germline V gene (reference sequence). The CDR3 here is CASRKTGLWTDTQYF. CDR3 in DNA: TGTGCCAGTAGGAAAACAGGGTTGTGGACAGATACGCAGTATTTT. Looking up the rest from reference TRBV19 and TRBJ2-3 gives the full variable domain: DGGITQSPKYLFRKEGQNVTLSCEQNLNHDAMYWYRQDPGQGLRLIYYSQIVNDFQKGDIAEGYSVSREKKESFPLTVTSAQKNPTAFYLCASRKTGLWTDTQYFGPGTRLTVL.

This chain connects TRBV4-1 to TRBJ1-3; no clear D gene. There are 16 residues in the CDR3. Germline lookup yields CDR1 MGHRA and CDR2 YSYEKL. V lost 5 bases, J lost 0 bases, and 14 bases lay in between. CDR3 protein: CASSVPAGSSGNTIYF. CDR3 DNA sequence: TGCGCCAGCAGCGTGCCGGCAGGAAGCTCTGGAAACACCATATATTTT.

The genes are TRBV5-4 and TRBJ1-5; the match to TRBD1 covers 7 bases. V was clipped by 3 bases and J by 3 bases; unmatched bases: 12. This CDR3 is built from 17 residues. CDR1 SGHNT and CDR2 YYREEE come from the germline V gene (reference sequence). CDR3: CASSWGGGLDNNQPQHF. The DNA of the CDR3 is TGTGCCAGCAGCTGGGGAGGGGGCTTGGATAACAATCAGCCCCAGCATTTT. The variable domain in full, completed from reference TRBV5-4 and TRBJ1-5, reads ETGVTQSPTHLIKTRGQQVTLRCSSQSGHNTVSWYQQALGQGPQFIFQYYREEENGRGNFPPRFSGLQFPNYSSELNVNALELDDSALYLCASSWGGGLDNNQPQHFGDGTRLSIL.